Listed below are T cell receptor beta chains from one sample, sequenced in a study of Graves' ophthalmopathy and Graves' hyperthyroidism. A single record per CDR3 protein comes from TCRdb applying MiXCR to the multiplex PCR reads. The sample has fewer than 250,000 distinct CDR3 sequences; approximately 29% are singletons. The sequencing input was peripheral blood. The origin of the receptors is a man over 45 with Graves' ophthalmopathy. CDR3s include the opening cysteine and the closing phenylalanine or tryptophan. The D gene is left open where the match is weak. Expanded clones are given a class, and other clones once, few, many or no size at all.

d_gene	v_gene	j_gene	abundance	CDR3nt	CDR3aa
.	TRBV19	TRBJ2-2	many	TGTGCCAGCGCAGGGTTGGCCGGTGTCGCCGGGGAGCTGTTTTTT	CASAGLAGVAGELFF
TRBD1	TRBV25-1	TRBJ1-2	many	TGTGCCAGCAGTGACGCCACCGGGACAGGGCCCTCTCGTGGGGGCTACACCTTC	CASSDATGTGPSRGGYTF
.	TRBV15	TRBJ1-6	.	TGTGCCACCAGCAGGGGAGACTCCTATAATTCACCCCTCCACTTT	CATSRGDSYNSPLHF
TRBD2	TRBV4-2	TRBJ2-7	many	TGTGCCAGCAGCCAAGAAGGGGTGGCGGGAGGGACCTACGAGCAGTACTTC	CASSQEGVAGGTYEQYF
.	TRBV10-2	TRBJ1-5	many	TGCGCCACCTCGGGGCTTAGCAATCAGCCCCAGCATTTT	CATSGLSNQPQHF
.	TRBV6-2/TRBV6-3	TRBJ1-1	few	TGTGCCAGCACCCATTGGAACACTGAAGCTTTCTTT	CASTHWNTEAFF
.	TRBV3-1	TRBJ1-1	many	TGTGCCAGCAGCCAAGATGAAACGGTCGCTGAAGCTTTCTTT	CASSQDETVAEAFF
TRBD1	TRBV13	TRBJ2-2	many	TGTGCCAGCAGCTTACTTAAGGGGGCGCGAACCGGGGAGCTGTTTTTT	CASSLLKGARTGELFF
.	TRBV6-5	TRBJ2-7	.	TGTGCCAGCAGTTACCGCGGGACCTACGAGCAGTACTTC	CASSYRGTYEQYF
.	TRBV6-1	TRBJ2-5	.	TGTGCCAGCAGCCCTAGCCCGGAAGAGACCCAGTACTTC	CASSPSPEETQYF
.	TRBV11-2	TRBJ1-2	.	TGTGCCAGCAGCATCTCGGTGAACGACAGGTCCGATGGCTACACCTTC	CASSISVNDRSDGYTF
.	TRBV6-2/TRBV6-3	TRBJ2-7	.	TGTGCCAGCAGTTACCATCCCAAGTTCTACGAGCAGTACTTC	CASSYHPKFYEQYF
TRBD2	TRBV11-2	TRBJ2-7	many	TGTGCCAGCAGCTTAGACGGGACTAGCGGGAAGCATGAGCAGTACTTC	CASSLDGTSGKHEQYF
TRBD1	TRBV28	TRBJ2-7	many	TGTGCCAGCAGGTCACAGGGGGGTTCCTACGAGCAGTACTTC	CASRSQGGSYEQYF
TRBD2	TRBV5-1	TRBJ2-7	many	TGCGCCAGCAGCTTTGGTCAAGGACTAGCGGGAGACGAGCAGTACTTC	CASSFGQGLAGDEQYF
TRBD1	TRBV30	TRBJ1-1	many	TGTGCCTGGAGAACTCAGGGGGGTGGCACTGAAGCTTTCTTT	CAWRTQGGGTEAFF
TRBD2	TRBV6-5	TRBJ2-7	many	TGTGCCAGCAGTTTAAGGACTAGCGACGAGCAGTACTTC	CASSLRTSDEQYF
.	TRBV5-1	TRBJ1-1	many	TGCGCCAGCAGCCCCGGACATCGGCAGAACACTGAAGCTTTCTTT	CASSPGHRQNTEAFF
.	TRBV7-8	TRBJ2-7	many	TGTGCCAGCAGCCTCTGGATGTACGAGCAGTACTTC	CASSLWMYEQYF
.	TRBV7-2	TRBJ2-7	.	TGTGCCAGCAGCTTAGAACGTCGTAGGGAGCAGTACTTC	CASSLERRREQYF
.	TRBV12-3/TRBV12-4	TRBJ1-2	.	TGTGCCAGCAGTTTTGGTGAGGGGTTTTCAGGCTACACCTTC	CASSFGEGFSGYTF
.	TRBV11-2	TRBJ1-6	many	TGTGCCAGCAGTGAGGGGCCTAGGGTTAATTCACCCCTCCACTTT	CASSEGPRVNSPLHF
.	TRBV6-1	TRBJ2-3	many	TGTGCCAGCAGCTCCCCTAGGGGAAGCACAGATACGCAGTATTTT	CASSSPRGSTDTQYF
.	TRBV12-5	TRBJ1-2	once	TGTGCTAGTGGTTTGGAGATGTTGGGTGGCTACACCTTC	CASGLEMLGGYTF
TRBD1	TRBV28	TRBJ2-7	once	TGTGCCAGCAGTTCCCCGGCTAACAGGGGGACCTACGAGCAGTACTTC	CASSSPANRGTYEQYF
.	TRBV6-5	TRBJ2-7	.	TGTGCCAGCAGTTACTCGTCCGTCGCCCTCACCTACGAGCAGTACTTC	CASSYSSVALTYEQYF
.	TRBV24-1	TRBJ1-1	.	TGTGCCACCACCAGTGGTGGGAGGATATACGCTGAAGCTTTCTTT	CATTSGGRIYAEAFF
.	TRBV12-3/TRBV12-4	TRBJ1-5	.	TGTGCCAGCAGTTTAACGGCCACCGTTGTTCAGCCCCAGCATTTT	CASSLTATVVQPQHF
.	TRBV28	TRBJ1-2	many	TGTGCCAGCAGTTCATGGCGCTATGGCTACACCTTC	CASSSWRYGYTF
TRBD1	TRBV4-1	TRBJ1-2	many	TGCGCCAGCAGCCAATCCGGACAGGGAATCTATGGCTACACCTTC	CASSQSGQGIYGYTF
.	TRBV20-1	TRBJ2-5	many	TGCAGTGCTCTCTCGAGGATCGGACAAGAGACCCAGTACTTC	CSALSRIGQETQYF
TRBD1	TRBV19	TRBJ1-5	many	TGTGCCAGTAGTGGGGGACAGGGAGGTGGCCAGCCCCAGCATTTT	CASSGGQGGGQPQHF
.	TRBV9	TRBJ2-2	many	TGTGCCAGCAGCGTACTGGGGGCCGGGGAGCTGTTTTTT	CASSVLGAGELFF
.	TRBV6-5	TRBJ2-6	.	TGTGCCAGCAGTTACAGGGTCTCTGGGGCCAACGTCCTGGCTTTC	CASSYRVSGANVLAF
.	TRBV6-2/TRBV6-3	TRBJ2-5	few	TGTGCCAGCAGTTACTCGGCTGGGGGCGCGGAGACCCAGTACTTC	CASSYSAGGAETQYF
TRBD2	TRBV11-2	TRBJ2-2	many	TGTGCCAGCAGCTTTATAGCGGGAGACACCGGGGAGCTGTTTTTT	CASSFIAGDTGELFF
TRBD2	TRBV2	TRBJ2-2	many	TGTGCCAGCAGCAGTTCGCGAGCGGGAGGTACCGGGGAGCTGTTTTTT	CASSSSRAGGTGELFF
TRBD2	TRBV6-4	TRBJ2-5	many	TGTGCCAGCAGTGCGGGACTAGCGGGAGAGACCCAGTGCTTC	CASSAGLAGETQCF
.	TRBV7-6	TRBJ2-5	many	TGTGCCAGCAGCTTAGATTGGGGCCGTCAATGGGAGACCCAGTACTTC	CASSLDWGRQWETQYF
TRBD2	TRBV5-1	TRBJ2-7	many	TGCGCCAGCAGCTTGTTACCGACTAGCGGGAGTCCCGAGCAGTACTTC	CASSLLPTSGSPEQYF
TRBD2	TRBV7-3	TRBJ2-5	many	TGTGCCAGCAGCTTATCAGGCCCCACTAGCGGAGGGGAGACCCAGTACTTC	CASSLSGPTSGGETQYF
.	TRBV29-1	TRBJ2-5	once	TGCAGCGTTGAAGATCGGGGAGAGACCCAGTACTTC	CSVEDRGETQYF
.	TRBV7-3	TRBJ1-1	many	TGTGCCAGCAGCTTTGGGCCGAACACTGAAGCTTTCTTT	CASSFGPNTEAFF
.	TRBV12-3/TRBV12-4	TRBJ2-7	many	TGTGCCAGCAGTCCCAACAGGTTCTCCTACGAGCAGTACTTC	CASSPNRFSYEQYF
.	TRBV27	TRBJ2-7	.	TGTGCCAGCAGTTGGCAGAGAGAATACGAGCAGTACTTC	CASSWQREYEQYF